This T cell receptor (beta chain) was profiled in a study of cytomegalovirus exposure and HLA in healthy donors. Germline-derived CDR1 and CDR2 are MNHEY and SVGAGI. Unmatched junction bases numbered 3, after V lost 5 bases and J lost 8 bases. The CDR3 consists of 12 residues. This clone was picked up a small number of times. The PCR made use of 60 Vbeta and 13 Jbeta primers. Only in-frame clones appear in the TCRdb table, and some are missing; sequencing was by immunoSEQ multiplex PCR. The sample lists about 140,000 clones; 61% were seen once. The sample comprised PBMCs. This sequence originates from a male donor in good health and CMV-seronegative. The chain employs TRBV6-5 and TRBJ1-2; TRBD1 agrees at 9 bases. In DNA, the CDR3 is TGTGCCAGCAGTACAGGGGGCTGGGGCTACACCTTC. Translated, it gives CASSTGGWGYTF.